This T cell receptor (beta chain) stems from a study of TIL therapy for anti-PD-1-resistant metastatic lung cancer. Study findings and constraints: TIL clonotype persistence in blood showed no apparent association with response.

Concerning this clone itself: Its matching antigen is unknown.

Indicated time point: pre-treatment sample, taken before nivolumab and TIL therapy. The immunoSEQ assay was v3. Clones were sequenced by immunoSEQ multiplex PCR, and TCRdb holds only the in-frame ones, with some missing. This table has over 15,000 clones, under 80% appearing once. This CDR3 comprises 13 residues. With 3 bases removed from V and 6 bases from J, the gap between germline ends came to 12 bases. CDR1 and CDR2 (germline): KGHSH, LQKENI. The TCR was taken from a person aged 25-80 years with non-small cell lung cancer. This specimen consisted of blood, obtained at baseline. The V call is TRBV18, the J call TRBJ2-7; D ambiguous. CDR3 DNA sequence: TGTGCCAGCTCACCTACTCCTGGTATCGAGCAGTACTTC. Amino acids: CASSPTPGIEQYF.